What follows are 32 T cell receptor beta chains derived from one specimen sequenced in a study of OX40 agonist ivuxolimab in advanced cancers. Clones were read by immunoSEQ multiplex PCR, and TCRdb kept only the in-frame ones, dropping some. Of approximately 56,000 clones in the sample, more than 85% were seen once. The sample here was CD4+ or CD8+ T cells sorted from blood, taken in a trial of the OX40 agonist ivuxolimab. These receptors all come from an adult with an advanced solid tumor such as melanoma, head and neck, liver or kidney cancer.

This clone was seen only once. Written as DNA, the CDR3 is TGTGCCAGCAGCGCCGGCGGGGGAGCAGGAAACACCATATATTTT. This codes for CASSAGGGAGNTIYF. This sequence joins TRBV9 and TRBJ1-3; a weak D match, TRBD1 (5 bases). V gave up 3 bases and J gave up 4 bases, with 14 bases separating them. The CDR3 totals 15 residues. Germline loops: CDR1 SGDLS, CDR2 YYNGEE.

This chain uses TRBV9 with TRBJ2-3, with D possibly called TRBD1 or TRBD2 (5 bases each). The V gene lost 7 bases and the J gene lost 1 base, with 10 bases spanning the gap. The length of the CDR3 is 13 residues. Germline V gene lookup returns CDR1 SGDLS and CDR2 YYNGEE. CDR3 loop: CASRGAGTDTQYF. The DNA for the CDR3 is TGTGCCAGCCGAGGGGCCGGCACAGATACGCAGTATTTT.

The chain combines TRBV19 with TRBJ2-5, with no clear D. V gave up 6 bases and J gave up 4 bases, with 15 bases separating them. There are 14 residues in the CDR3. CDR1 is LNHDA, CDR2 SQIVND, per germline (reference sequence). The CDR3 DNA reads TGTGCCAGTAGCAATGACCTGGAATCAGAGACCCAGTACTTC. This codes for CASSNDLESETQYF.

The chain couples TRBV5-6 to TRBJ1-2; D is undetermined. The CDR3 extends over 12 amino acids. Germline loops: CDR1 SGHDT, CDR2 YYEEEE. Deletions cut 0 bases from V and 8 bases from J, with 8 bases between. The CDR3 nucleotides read TGTGCCAGCAGCTTGGATGTGCGCGGCTACACCTTC. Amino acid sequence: CASSLDVRGYTF.

DNA of the CDR3: TGTGCCAGCAGCCCTCACCCCCAGGGGTACTATGGCTACACCTTC. Translation gives CASSPHPQGYYGYTF. V is TRBV7-6 and J is TRBJ1-2, with D maybe TRBD1 (6 bases). The ends were cut back, 5 bases at V and 3 bases at J, with 16 bases in the middle. CDR3 length: 15 residues. Germline CDR1 and CDR2: SGHVS and FNYEAQ.

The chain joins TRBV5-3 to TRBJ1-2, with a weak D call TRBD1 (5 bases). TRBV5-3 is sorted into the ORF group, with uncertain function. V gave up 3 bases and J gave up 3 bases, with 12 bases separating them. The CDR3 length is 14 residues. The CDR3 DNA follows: TGTGCCAGAAGCTCGGGGGTTTGGGACTATGGCTACACCTTC. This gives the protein CARSSGVWDYGYTF.

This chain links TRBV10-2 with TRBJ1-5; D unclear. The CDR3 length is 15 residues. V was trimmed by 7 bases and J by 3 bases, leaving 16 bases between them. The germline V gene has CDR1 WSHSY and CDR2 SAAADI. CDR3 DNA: TGCGCCAGCATGGCGGAAAGGGTCGACAATCAGCCCCAGCATTTT. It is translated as CASMAERVDNQPQHF.

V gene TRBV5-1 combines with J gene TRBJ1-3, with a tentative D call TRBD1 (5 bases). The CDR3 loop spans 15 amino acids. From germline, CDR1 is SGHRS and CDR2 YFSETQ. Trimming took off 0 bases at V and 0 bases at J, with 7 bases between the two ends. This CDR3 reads CASSLGGSSGNTIYF. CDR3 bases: TGCGCCAGCAGCTTGGGGGGCAGCTCTGGAAACACCATATATTTT.

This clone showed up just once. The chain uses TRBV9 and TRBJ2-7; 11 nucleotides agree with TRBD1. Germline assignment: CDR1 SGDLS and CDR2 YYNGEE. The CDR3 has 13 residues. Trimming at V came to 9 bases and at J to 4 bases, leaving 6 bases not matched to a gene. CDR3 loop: CATQGDRGYEQYF. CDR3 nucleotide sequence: TGTGCCACCCAGGGGGACAGGGGGTACGAGCAGTACTTC.

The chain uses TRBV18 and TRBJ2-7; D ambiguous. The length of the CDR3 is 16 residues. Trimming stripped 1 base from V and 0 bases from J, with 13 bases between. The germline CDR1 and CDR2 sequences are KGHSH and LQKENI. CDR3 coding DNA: TGTGCCAGCTCACCACTTGAGACGGTGGCCTCCTACGAGCAGTACTTC. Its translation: CASSPLETVASYEQYF.

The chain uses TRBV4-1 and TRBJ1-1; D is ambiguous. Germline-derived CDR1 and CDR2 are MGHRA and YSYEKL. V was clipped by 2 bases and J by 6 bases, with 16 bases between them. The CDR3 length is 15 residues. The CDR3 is CASSQRPGSLSEAFF. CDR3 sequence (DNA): TGCGCCAGCAGCCAACGACCAGGCTCGTTGTCTGAAGCTTTCTTT.

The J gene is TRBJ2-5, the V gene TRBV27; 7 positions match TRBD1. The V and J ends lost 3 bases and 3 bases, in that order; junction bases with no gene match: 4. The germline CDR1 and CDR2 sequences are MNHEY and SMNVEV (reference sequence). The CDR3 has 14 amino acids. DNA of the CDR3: TGTGCCAGCAGTTTCGGTGACAGGGAAGAGACCCAGTACTTC. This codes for CASSFGDREETQYF.

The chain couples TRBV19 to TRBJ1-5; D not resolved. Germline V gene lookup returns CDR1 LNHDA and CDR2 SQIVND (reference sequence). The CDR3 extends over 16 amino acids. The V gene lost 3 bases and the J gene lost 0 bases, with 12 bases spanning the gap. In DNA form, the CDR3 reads TGTGCCAGTAGTATCACGGCGGACTATAGCAATCAGCCCCAGCATTTT. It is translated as CASSITADYSNQPQHF.

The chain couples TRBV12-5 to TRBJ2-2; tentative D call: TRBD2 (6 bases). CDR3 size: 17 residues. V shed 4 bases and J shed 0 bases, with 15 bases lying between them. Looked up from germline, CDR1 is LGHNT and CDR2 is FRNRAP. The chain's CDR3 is CASGSTTSGSNTGELFF. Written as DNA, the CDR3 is TGTGCTAGTGGTTCGACGACCAGCGGGTCGAACACCGGGGAGCTGTTTTTT.

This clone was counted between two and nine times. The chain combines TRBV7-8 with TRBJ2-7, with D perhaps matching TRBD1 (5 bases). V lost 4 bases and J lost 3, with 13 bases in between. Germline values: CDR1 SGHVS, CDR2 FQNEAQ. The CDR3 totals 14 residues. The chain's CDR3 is CASSSLSDSYEQYF. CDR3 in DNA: TGTGCCAGCAGCTCCTTGAGTGACAGCTACGAGCAGTACTTC.

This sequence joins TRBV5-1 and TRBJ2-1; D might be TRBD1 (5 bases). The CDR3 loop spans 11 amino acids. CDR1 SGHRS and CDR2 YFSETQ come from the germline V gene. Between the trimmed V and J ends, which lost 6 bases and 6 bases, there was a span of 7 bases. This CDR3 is CASKRGNEQFF. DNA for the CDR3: TGCGCCAGCAAAAGGGGCAATGAGCAGTTCTTC.

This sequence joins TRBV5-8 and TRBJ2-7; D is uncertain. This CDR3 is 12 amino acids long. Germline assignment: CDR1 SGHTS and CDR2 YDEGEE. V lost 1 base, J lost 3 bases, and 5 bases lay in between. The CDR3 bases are TGTGCCAGCAGCTTGTATAGCTACGAGCAGTACTTC. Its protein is CASSLYSYEQYF.

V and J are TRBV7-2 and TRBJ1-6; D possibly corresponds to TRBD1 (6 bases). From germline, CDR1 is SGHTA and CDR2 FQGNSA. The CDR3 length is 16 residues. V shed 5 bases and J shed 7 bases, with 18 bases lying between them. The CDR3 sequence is CASSRKDRELNSPLHF. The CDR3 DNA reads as TGTGCCAGCAGCCGAAAGGACAGAGAATTAAATTCACCCCTCCACTTT.

The chain's CDR3 is CASSPNGGTGLGSYNEQFF. The CDR3 nucleotides are TGCGCCAGCAGCCCTAACGGCGGCACAGGTTTGGGCTCCTACAATGAGCAGTTCTTC. J is TRBJ2-1 and V is TRBV5-1, with D perhaps TRBD1 (5 bases). V was cut by 4 bases and J by 0 bases, with 23 bases left in between. This CDR3 spans 19 amino acids. Germline V gives CDR1 SGHRS, CDR2 YFSETQ.

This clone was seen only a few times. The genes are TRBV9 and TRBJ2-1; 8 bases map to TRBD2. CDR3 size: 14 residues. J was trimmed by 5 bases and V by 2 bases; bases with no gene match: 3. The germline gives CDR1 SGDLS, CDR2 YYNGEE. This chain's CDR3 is CASSVFSGDNEQFF. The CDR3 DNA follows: TGTGCCAGCAGCGTGTTTAGCGGGGACAATGAGCAGTTCTTC. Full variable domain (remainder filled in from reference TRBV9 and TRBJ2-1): DSGVTQTPKHLITATGQRVTLRCSPRSGDLSVYWYQQSLDQGLQFLIQYYNGEERAKGNILERFSAQQFPDLHSELNLSSLELGDSALYFCASSVFSGDNEQFFGPGTRLTVL.

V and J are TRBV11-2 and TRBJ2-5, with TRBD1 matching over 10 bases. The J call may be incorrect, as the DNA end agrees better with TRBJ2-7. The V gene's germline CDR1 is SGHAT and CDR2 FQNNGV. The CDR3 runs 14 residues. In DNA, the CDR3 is TGTGCCAGCAGCTCGCCGGGACAGGGGAGCGAGCAGTACTTC. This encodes CASSSPGQGSEQYF.

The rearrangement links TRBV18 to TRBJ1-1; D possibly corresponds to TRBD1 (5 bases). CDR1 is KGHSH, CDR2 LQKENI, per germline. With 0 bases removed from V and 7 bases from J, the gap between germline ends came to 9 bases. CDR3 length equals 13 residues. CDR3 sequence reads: CASSPPATDEAFF. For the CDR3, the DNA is TGTGCCAGCTCACCACCGGCGACAGATGAAGCTTTCTTT.

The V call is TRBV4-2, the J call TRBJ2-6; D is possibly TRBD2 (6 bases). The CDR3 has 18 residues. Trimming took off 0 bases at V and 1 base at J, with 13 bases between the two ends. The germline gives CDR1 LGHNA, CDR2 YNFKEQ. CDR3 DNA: TGTGCCAGCAGCCAAGATCTAGCGCCCGGGTCTGGGGCCAACGTCCTGACTTTC. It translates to CASSQDLAPGSGANVLTF.

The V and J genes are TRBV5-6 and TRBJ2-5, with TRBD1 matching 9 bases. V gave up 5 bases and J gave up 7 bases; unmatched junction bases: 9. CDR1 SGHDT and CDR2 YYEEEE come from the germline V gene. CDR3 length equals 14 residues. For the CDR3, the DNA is TGTGCCAGCAGGATCGGGACAGGGTATGTGACCCAGTACTTC. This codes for CASRIGTGYVTQYF.

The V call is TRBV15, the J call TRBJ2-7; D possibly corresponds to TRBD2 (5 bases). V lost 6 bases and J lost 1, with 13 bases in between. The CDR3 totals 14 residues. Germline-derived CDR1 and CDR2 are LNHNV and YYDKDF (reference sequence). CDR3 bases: TGTGCCACCAGTCCGTCGAGGGAGTCCTACGAGCAGTACTTC. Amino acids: CATSPSRESYEQYF.

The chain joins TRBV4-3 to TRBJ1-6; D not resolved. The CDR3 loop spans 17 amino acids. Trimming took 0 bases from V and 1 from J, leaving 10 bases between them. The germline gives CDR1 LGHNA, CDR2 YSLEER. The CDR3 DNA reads TGCGCCAGCAGCCAAGATAATGCGGATTCCTATAATTCACCCCTCCACTTT. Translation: CASSQDNADSYNSPLHF.

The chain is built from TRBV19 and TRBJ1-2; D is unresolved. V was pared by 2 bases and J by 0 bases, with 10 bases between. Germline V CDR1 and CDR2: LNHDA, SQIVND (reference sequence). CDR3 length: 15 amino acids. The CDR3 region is CASSIFDNSNYGYTF. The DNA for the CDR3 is TGTGCCAGTAGTATATTTGATAACTCTAACTATGGCTACACCTTC.

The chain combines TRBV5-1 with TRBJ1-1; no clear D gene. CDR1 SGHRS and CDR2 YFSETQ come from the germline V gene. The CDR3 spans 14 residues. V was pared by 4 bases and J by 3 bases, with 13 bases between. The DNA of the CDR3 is TGCGCCAGCAGCCGGGGAGGGAGGGACACTGAAGCTTTCTTT. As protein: CASSRGGRDTEAFF.

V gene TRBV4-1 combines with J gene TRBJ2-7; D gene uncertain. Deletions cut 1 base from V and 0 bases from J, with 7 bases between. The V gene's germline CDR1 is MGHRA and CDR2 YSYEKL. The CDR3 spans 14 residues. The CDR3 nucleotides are TGCGCCAGCAGCCAAGGAACCTCCTCCTACGAGCAGTACTTC. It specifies CASSQGTSSYEQYF.

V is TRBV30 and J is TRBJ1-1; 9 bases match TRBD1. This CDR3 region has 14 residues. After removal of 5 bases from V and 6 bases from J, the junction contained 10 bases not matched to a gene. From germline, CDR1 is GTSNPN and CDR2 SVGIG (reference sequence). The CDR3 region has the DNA TGTGCCTGGGATCCGGGACAGGGTTCGGCTGAAGCTTTCTTT. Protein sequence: CAWDPGQGSAEAFF.

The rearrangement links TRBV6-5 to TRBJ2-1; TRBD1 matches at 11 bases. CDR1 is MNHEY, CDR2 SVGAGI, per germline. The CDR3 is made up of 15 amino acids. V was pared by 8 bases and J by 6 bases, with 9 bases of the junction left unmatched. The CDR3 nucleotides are TGTGCCAGCGGACGAGGACAGGGGGCGGTCAATGAGCAGTTCTTC. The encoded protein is CASGRGQGAVNEQFF.

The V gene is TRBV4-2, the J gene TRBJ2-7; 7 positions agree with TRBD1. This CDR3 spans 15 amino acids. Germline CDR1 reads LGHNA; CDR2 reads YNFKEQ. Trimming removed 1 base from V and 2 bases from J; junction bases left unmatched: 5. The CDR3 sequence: CASSQVGQEPYEQYF. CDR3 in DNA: TGTGCCAGCAGCCAAGTAGGACAGGAACCCTACGAGCAGTACTTC.